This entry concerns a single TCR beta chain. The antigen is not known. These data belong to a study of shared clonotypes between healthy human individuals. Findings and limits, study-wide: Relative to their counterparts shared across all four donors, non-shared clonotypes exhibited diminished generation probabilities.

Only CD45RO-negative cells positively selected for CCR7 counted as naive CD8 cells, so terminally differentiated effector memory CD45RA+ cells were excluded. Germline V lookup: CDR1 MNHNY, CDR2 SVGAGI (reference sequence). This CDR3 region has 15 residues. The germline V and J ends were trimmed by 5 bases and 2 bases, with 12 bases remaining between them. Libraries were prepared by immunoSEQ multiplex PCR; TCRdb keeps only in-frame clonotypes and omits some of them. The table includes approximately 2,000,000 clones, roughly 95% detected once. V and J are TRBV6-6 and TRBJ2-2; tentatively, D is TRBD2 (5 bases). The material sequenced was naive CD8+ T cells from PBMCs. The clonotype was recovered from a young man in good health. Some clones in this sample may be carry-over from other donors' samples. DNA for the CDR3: TGTGCCAGCAGTGACCTTCGGGATAACACCGGGGAGCTGTTTTTT. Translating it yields CASSDLRDNTGELFF.